The clone carrying this TCR beta chain occurred once. Its specificity is not known. What was sequenced were expressed TCRB transcripts, since all of the isolated RNA had been reverse transcribed. Sequenced by immunoSEQ multiplex PCR; TCRdb stores in-frame clones only, minus some. The table shows about 700,000 clones, with 13% occurring only once. The source of the sample is a study of beta chain features in type 1 diabetes. Notes on the study in general: There was a moderate but significant shortening of TCRB CDR3s in all four CD4+ subsets of Type 1 diabetes patients.

The CDR3 sequence is 12 residues long. With 0 bases removed from V and 3 bases from J, the gap between germline ends came to 3 bases. Germline loops: CDR1 MNHNS, CDR2 SASEGT. One heparinised blood draw averaging around 100 mL was given by each donor. Each population that was sorted was more than 95% pure. V usage is TRBV6-1 and J usage is TRBJ2-7, with no clear D. Source material: naive CD4+ T cells from blood. The receptor comes from a man aged 18 to 29 with type 1 diabetes. The CDR3 sequence is CASSEAGYEQYF. The CDR3 DNA reads TGTGCCAGCAGTGAAGCCGGCTACGAGCAGTACTTC.